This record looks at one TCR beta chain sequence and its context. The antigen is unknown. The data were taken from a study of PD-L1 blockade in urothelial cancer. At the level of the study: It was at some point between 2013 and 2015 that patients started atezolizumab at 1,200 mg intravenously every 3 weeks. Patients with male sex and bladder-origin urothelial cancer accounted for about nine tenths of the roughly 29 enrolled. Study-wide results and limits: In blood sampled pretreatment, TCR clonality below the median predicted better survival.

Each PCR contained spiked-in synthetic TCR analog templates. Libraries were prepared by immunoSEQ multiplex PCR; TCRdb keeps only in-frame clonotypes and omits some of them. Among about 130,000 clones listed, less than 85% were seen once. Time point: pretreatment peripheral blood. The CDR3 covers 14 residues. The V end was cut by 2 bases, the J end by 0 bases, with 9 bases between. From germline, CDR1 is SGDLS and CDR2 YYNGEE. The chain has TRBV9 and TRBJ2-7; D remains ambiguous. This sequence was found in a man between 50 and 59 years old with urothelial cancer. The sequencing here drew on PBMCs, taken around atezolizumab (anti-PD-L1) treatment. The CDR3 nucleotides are TGTGCCAGCAGCGTCGCAGACTTCTCCTACGAGCAGTACTTC. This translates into CASSVADFSYEQYF. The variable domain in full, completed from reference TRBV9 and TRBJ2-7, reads DSGVTQTPKHLITATGQRVTLRCSPRSGDLSVYWYQQSLDQGLQFLIQYYNGEERAKGNILERFSAQQFPDLHSELNLSSLELGDSALYFCASSVADFSYEQYFGPGTRLTVT.